Sequencing of this T cell receptor (beta chain) was carried out in a study of Tregs in tolerant kidney transplant recipients (dated by TCRdb to the late 2010s). About the investigation overall: Transplants used related donors with nonmyeloablative bone marrow transplantation; mixed chimerism was transient in the human trials. Before combined kidney and bone marrow transplantation, this study identified donor-specific regulatory T cells using TCRbeta sequencing and then followed those same cells after transplant. Overall study results and their limits: Biological reproducibility was not directly addressed, though technical replication error appeared minimal. The most biologically relevant and donor-specific TCRbeta repertoire appeared to be identified by expanding Tregs with activated donor B cells. Because only a small number of patients were included, the study had limitations, and the results will need to be validated in larger populations as well as under other immunosuppression protocols. PCR primers changed over time for some patients, so nucleotide-level comparison across those patients' samples was not possible. In tolerant patients, donor-specific Tregs expanded more than Tregs overall, which suggests antigen-driven rather than nonspecific expansion.

V ends up 2 bases short and J 1 base short, with an unmatched junction base count of 5. The CDR3 contains 16 residues, cysteine and phenylalanine counted. Of the read, only the CDR3 DNA is kept; its 48 bases are in frame from base 1. Sequences MNHNY (CDR1) and SVGAGI (CDR2) are obtained from the germline V gene (reference sequence). For TCRbeta CDR3 sequencing, genomic DNA from the sorted cells was extracted using the QIAGEN DNeasy Blood and Tissue Kit. High-throughput TCRbeta CDR3 sequencing, which included PCR amplification with bias correction and internal controls, was done commercially through immunoSEQ. From the authors' description of their analysis: Unique productive TCRbeta sequences were defined by CDR3 nucleotide sequence where primers matched, and otherwise by CDR3 amino acid sequence together with Vbeta and Jbeta genes. To correct sorting error, sequences shared between sorted populations at a frequency ratio of 2:1 or less were removed; the rest were assigned to the higher population. A sequence was defined as donor-reactive if the sequence was expanded at least 5-fold in CFSE-low cells compared with unstimulated cells and had a frequency of at least 0.01% in CFSE-low cells. Jensen-Shannon divergence calculated on the top 100 TCRbeta sequences ranked by frequency was used to measure repertoire divergence. When a sample had multiple sequencing runs, each run was corrected for sorting error separately and the runs were then pooled. Entries here come from immuneACCESS through TCRdb and include only in-frame sequences with V and J called. Some clones fail to appear in such tables; in the studies checked, an unresolved V gene covers under half of the shortfall, and the cause of the remainder is unknown. V and J calls and clone size are given by that table; D and trimming were obtained from the DNA. The sample includes roughly 80,000 clones, with 95% to 98% observed a single time. The ten largest make up about 0.5% of the sample.

Note on this clone: No antigen is known for it. Base qualities are not recorded, but no much larger clone differs from it by a single base.

In light of the paper, this sample's time point label describes: blood sample drawn before combined kidney and bone marrow transplant. Thawed PBMCs were FACS-sorted into unstimulated Tregs (CD4+CD25+CD127-), CD4+ non-Tregs (CD4+CD25-), CD4 cells and CD8 cells. The patients were several recipients of combined kidney and bone marrow transplants from the ITN036ST trial, and samples were available only from these trial subjects. Healthy control blood was processed to PBMCs with a Ficoll density gradient and then cryopreserved, whereas patient PBMCs were collected both before and after transplant. The source was CD4+ T cells from blood, collected before the transplant. This sequence uses TRBV6-6 and TRBJ2-3; TRBD1 fits 8 bases in the junction. The sequence was obtained from a human donor who received a combined kidney and bone marrow transplant. The CDR3 reads CASSYPTTGGTDTQYF. The nucleotide sequence reads as follows: TGTGCCAGCAGTTACCCCACGACAGGGGGCACAGATACGCAGTATTTT.